The text below deals with one T cell receptor beta chain. What it binds is not known. CDR3 length: 12 residues. The germline CDR1 and CDR2 sequences are ENHRY and SYGVKD. The germline V and J ends were trimmed by 8 bases and 6 bases, with 14 bases remaining between them. The CDR3 regions of TCR beta were amplified from RNA transcripts. A set of HTBI primers served as the primers for a first-round RT-PCR of the TCR CDR3. One entry per CDR3 protein, called by TCRdb with MiXCR from the multiplex PCR reads. Counted here are about 740,000 distinct CDR3 sequences, 11% to 15% occurring once; the ten biggest clones make up roughly a tenth. The data originate from a study of T cells in Graves' hyperthyroidism and ophthalmopathy. Overall study results and limits: Most thyroid clonotypes expanded above 0.001 appeared in blood too.

The sequencing input was blood. The chain is built from TRBV10-3 and TRBJ2-7; unclear D gene. The TCR comes from a young woman with Graves' hyperthyroidism. The CDR3 nucleotides are TGTGCCATCGGACCCCGCGATGTCGAGCAGTACTTC. Translating gives CAIGPRDVEQYF.